Following are 9 T cell receptor beta chains from one sample sequenced in a study of radiation and T cells in renal cell carcinoma. The time point: baseline pretreatment blood. Treatment noted: 15 Gy SBRT to primary tumor, nephrectomy 4 weeks later. TCRdb keeps only in-frame clones here, not all; method: immunoSEQ multiplex PCR. The data contain about 49,000 clones, 65% to 90% of them singletons. Sequencing used blood, obtained from a patient whose treatment included radiotherapy and nephrectomy. The receptors were sampled from a woman aged 65 to 85 with renal cell carcinoma.

The chain employs TRBV5-4 and TRBJ2-7, with TRBD2 identical over 7 bases. The CDR3 runs to 15 residues. V lost 1 base to trimming and J lost 4 bases; unmatched junction nucleotides: 8. Looked up from germline, CDR1 is SGHNT and CDR2 is YYREEE (reference sequence). This chain's CDR3 is CASSLWGGLTYEQYF. CDR3 bases: TGTGCCAGCAGCTTGTGGGGGGGGTTAACTTACGAGCAGTACTTC.

The rearrangement joins TRBV5-6 to TRBJ1-5, with no clear D. The CDR3 covers 15 residues. V shed 0 bases and J shed 1 base, with 8 bases lying between them. Germline assignment: CDR1 SGHDT and CDR2 YYEEEE. CDR3 region: CASSLGRESNQPQHF. CDR3 DNA: TGTGCCAGCAGCTTGGGGAGGGAGAGCAATCAGCCCCAGCATTTT.

The chain links TRBV7-9 to TRBJ2-7, with 8 bases matching TRBD2. The CDR3 spans 16 residues. Looked up from germline, CDR1 is SEHNR and CDR2 is FQNEAQ (reference sequence). J gave up 0 bases and V 5 bases, and 9 bases lay outside the gene matches. The chain's CDR3 is CASSPGGASSSYEQYF. CDR3 DNA sequence: TGTGCCAGCAGCCCCGGGGGGGCCTCGAGCTCCTACGAGCAGTACTTC.

The chain is built from TRBV7-7 and TRBJ2-5; TRBD1 matches at 12 bases. Germline-derived CDR1 and CDR2 are SSHAT and FNYEAQ (reference sequence). The V gene end was trimmed by 8 bases and the J gene end by 2 bases; junction bases not matched to a gene: 6. This CDR3 spans 15 amino acids. The CDR3 sequence is CASARDRGRQETQYF. CDR3 in DNA: TGTGCCAGCGCCCGGGACAGGGGGCGGCAAGAGACCCAGTACTTC.

The chain is built from TRBV6-1 and TRBJ2-3; D gene unclear. Germline CDR1 is MNHNS and CDR2 is SASEGT. There are 14 residues in the CDR3. The ends were cut back, 4 bases at V and 3 bases at J, with 11 bases in the middle. The CDR3 DNA reads TGTGCCAGCAGTGGCAGGTTTCGGACAGATACGCAGTATTTT. Translation: CASSGRFRTDTQYF.

This clone was counted only a few times. The rearrangement uses TRBV5-1 and TRBJ2-7; TRBD1 matches 7 bases. Per germline, CDR1 SGHRS and CDR2 YFSETQ. The trim removed 1 base at V and 2 bases at J, leaving 6 bases unmatched. The CDR3 is made up of 15 amino acids. The CDR3 DNA reads as TGCGCCAGCAGCTTGACGTCCCAGGGGGCCTACGAGCAGTACTTC. Translation gives CASSLTSQGAYEQYF.

The J gene is TRBJ1-1, the V gene TRBV6-5; tentatively, D is TRBD1 (6 bases). Trimming pared 5 bases from V and 4 bases from J, leaving 14 bases between. Germline-derived CDR1 and CDR2 are MNHEY and SVGAGI. CDR3 size: 14 residues. The CDR3 region is CASSRPGVGTEAFF. The DNA for the CDR3 is TGTGCCAGCAGTCGACCAGGGGTCGGCACTGAAGCTTTCTTT.

This clone was recorded once. This chain joins TRBV28 and TRBJ1-4; D remains unclear. V lost 5 bases and J lost 7, with 11 bases in between. The CDR3 sequence is 13 residues long. The germline V gene encodes CDR1 MDHEN and CDR2 SYDVKM. Here the CDR3 reads CASSGSGIEKLFF. The CDR3 DNA sequence: TGTGCCAGCAGTGGATCGGGGATTGAAAAACTGTTTTTT.

This chain joins TRBV5-1 and TRBJ2-7, with D perhaps assigned TRBD1 or TRBD2 (6 bases each). Germline loops: CDR1 SGHRS, CDR2 YFSETQ. Trimming shortened V by 0 bases and J by 3 bases, and 16 bases separated the two germline ends. CDR3 length equals 16 residues. The CDR3 sequence: CASSLVWGATLYEQYF. The CDR3 bases are TGCGCCAGCAGCTTGGTATGGGGGGCGACCCTCTACGAGCAGTACTTC.